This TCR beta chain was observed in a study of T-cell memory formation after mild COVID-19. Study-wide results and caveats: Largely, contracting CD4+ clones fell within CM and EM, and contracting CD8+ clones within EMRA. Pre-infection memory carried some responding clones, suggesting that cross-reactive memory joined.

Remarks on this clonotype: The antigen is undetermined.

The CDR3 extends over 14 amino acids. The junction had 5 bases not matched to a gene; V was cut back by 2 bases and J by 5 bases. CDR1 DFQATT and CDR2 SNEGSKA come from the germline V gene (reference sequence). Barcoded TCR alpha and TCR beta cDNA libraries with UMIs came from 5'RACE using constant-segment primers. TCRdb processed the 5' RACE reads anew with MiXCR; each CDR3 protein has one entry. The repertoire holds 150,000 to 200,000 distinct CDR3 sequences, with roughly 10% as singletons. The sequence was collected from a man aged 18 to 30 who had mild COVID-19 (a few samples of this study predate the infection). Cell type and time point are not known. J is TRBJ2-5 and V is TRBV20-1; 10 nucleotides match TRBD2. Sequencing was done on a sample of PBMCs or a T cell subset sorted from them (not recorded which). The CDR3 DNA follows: TGCAGTGCTAGAATAGCGGGGGGCCCGGAGACCCAGTACTTC. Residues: CSARIAGGPETQYF.